This T cell receptor (beta chain) was obtained from a study of shared clonotypes between healthy human individuals (TCRdb year 2020). About the full investigation: The cohort comprised two women and a few men aged 18 to 49 years. Per donor, three plates each were used for CD4 naive and CD4 memory, two for CD8 naive, and one for CD8 memory. To estimate repertoire size and how much clonotype sharing occurs between individuals, the study deeply sequenced the blood TCR repertoires of roughly 5 healthy adults. Libraries were prepared and TCR repertoires were sequenced by different laboratories using diverse techniques, in order to increase sequencing depth and limit assay-specific biases. Per donor, leukapheresis produced somewhere between about 0.94 and 9 billion PBMCs. Results and caveats for the whole study, not just this receptor: Higher generation probabilities were observed for clonotypes shared by all four sorted-subset donors than for non-shared clonotypes. About 4.5% of naive CD4, roughly 3.5% of naive CD8, approximately 2% of memory CD4, and about 0.4% of memory CD8 clonotypes were shared across a few donors. Sampling was restricted to blood, and TCR repertoires in tissue are likely to differ from TCR repertoires in blood. Incomplete sequencing was indicated by rarefaction of sorted-subset datasets, despite the large sequencing depth. The small number of donors limited the genetic and exposure-history diversity represented. Pairwise subsampling indicated that sequencing depth was expected to affect the degree of clonotype sharing among donors. Naive subsets generally had larger estimated clonotype richness than memory subsets did.

Counted from cysteine to phenylalanine, this CDR3 has 13 amino acids. The kept DNA is CDR3 alone, 39 bases in frame from the first base. From a lookup of the germline V gene (reference sequence), CDR1 and CDR2 are SGHNT and YYREEE. Trimming takes 4 bases from V and 4 bases from J, and the germline ends sit 11 bases apart. CD8 naive samples were CD45RO-negative cells positively selected for CCR7, giving a CD45RA+CCR7+ population that excluded TemRA cells. Donors were healthy HIV-negative adults with no recently reported acute infections or vaccinations. Every donor was a Caucasian adult living in Nashville, Tennessee, USA. Blood was collected by leukapheresis, and PBMCs were isolated by Ficoll-Histopaque density gradient centrifugation and then cryopreserved in liquid nitrogen vapor phase. Analytical flow cytometry was used to check the purity and quantity of every magnetically sorted T cell population. From each sorted fraction, genomic DNA was isolated and quantified by UV absorbance on a Nanodrop 2000c.

TCR CDR3 regions were amplified from genomic DNA by multiplex PCR using the deep immunoSEQ assay. Genomic DNA extracted from each cell subset was distributed evenly over all wells of several immunoSEQ 96-well plates, and each plate served as one replicate. For sorted subsets, each replicate PCR was loaded with around 220 ng genomic DNA, equivalent to about 33,000 T cell genomes. Purified libraries were quantified with a Qubit 3.0 fluorometer, sized on a Bioanalyzer 2100, and re-quantified with the KAPA Library Quantification kit. Every immunoSEQ 96-well plate was sequenced on a dedicated single-read 150-cycle Illumina NextSeq 550 flow cell. The authors' analysis ran thus. Because only junctional sequences without quality scores were contained in the immunoSEQ output, filtering matching that applied to full-length reads could not be performed. To assign V/J genes and CDR3, sequences were annotated using PyIR, a Python wrapper for IgBLAST v1.9, with IMGT germline references. Reads were filtered out if the reads had weak V/J assignments (E-value above 1e-6), no CDR3, stop codons, out-of-frame junctions, or ambiguous translated residues. A V3J clonotype was defined by an identical inferred V gene, J gene, and CDR3 amino acid sequence. The percentage overlap between two repertoires was calculated by dividing the number of shared unique clonotypes by the size of the smaller repertoire. RTK rarefaction, the Chao1 estimator, and Recon v2.1 estimates of unobserved clonotypes were used to assess repertoire richness. For all TCRbeta clonotypes obtained by the gDNA method from a few donors, generation probabilities were computed with OLGA. Not all clones reach the TCRdb copy of this immuneACCESS table, which keeps in-frame sequences only. Checked studies attribute under half of the gap to unresolved V genes and leave the rest unexplained. The V and J calls and clone size come from that table; D and trimming were worked out from the DNA. The sample table holds some 1,900,000 clones, of which approximately 94% were seen once. The top ten hold more than 0.9% of the sample.

Details on this clone: Its antigen remains unidentified. No much larger clone exists at a distance of one base, and base qualities are not known. Other nucleotide sequences in the sample specify the same CDR3.

Sequenced sample: naive CD8+ T cells sorted from blood. According to the study, the label for this sample's cell subset or site signals: CD45RA+CCR7+. The rearrangement combines TRBV5-4 with TRBJ2-5; the D gene cannot be named for sure. This TCR came from a man between 18 and 29 years old in good health. The CDR3 corresponds to CASSPAGGETQYF. DNA sequence: TGTGCCAGCAGCCCTGCCGGCGGAGAGACCCAGTACTTC.